This TCR beta chain was sequenced during a study of OX40 agonist ivuxolimab in advanced cancers. Method: immunoSEQ multiplex PCR; TCRdb's copy keeps in-frame clones and lacks some. This sample has 15,000 to 20,000 clones, with just under 75% found just once. The sequenced sample was CD4+ or CD8+ T cells sorted from blood, obtained in a trial of the OX40 agonist ivuxolimab. This TCR was sampled from an adult with an advanced solid tumor such as melanoma, head and neck, liver or kidney cancer.

The CDR3: CASGLGNTEAFF. The CDR3 bases are TGTGCTAGTGGTTTGGGCAACACTGAAGCTTTCTTT. The J gene is TRBJ1-1, the V gene TRBV12-5, with D unresolved. The germline CDR1 and CDR2 sequences are LGHNT and FRNRAP. The ends were cut back, 1 base at V and 2 bases at J, with 2 bases in the middle. The CDR3 extends over 12 amino acids. Supplemented by reference TRBV12-5 and TRBJ1-1, the full variable domain reads DARVTQTPRHKVTEMGQEVTMRCQPILGHNTVFWYRQTMMQGLELLAYFRNRAPLDDSGMPKDRFSAEMPDATLATLKIQPSEPRDSAVYFCASGLGNTEAFFGQGTRLTVV.